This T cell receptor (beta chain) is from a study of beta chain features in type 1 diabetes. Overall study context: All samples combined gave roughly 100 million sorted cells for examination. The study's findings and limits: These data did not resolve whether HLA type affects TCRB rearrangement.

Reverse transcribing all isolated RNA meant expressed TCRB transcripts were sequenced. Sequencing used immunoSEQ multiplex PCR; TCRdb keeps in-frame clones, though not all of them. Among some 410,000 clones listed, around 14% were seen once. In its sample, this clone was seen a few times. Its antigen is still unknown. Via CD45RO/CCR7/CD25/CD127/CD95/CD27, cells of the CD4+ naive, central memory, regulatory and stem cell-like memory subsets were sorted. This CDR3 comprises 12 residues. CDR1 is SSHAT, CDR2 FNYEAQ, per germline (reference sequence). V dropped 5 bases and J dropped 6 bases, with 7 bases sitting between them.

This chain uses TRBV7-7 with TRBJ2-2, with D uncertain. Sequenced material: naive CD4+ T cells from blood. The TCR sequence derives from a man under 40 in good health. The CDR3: CASSPGSGELFF. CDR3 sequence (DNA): TGTGCCAGCAGCCCCGGTTCCGGGGAGCTGTTTTTT.